A single sample is the source of the 9 T cell receptor beta chains below, sequenced in a study of blood T cells in healthy people across ages. For the second PCR, which ran for 7 to 11 cycles, a sample-barcoded 5' primer and a J-beta primer mix were used. TCRdb called the 5' RACE reads again in MiXCR, with one record for every CDR3 protein. The sample holds 600,000 to 1,000,000 distinct CDR3 sequences; around 25% are singletons and the top ten take under 4.5%. These same records also appear under a second study, on T cells of mothers and their children.

The sample comprised blood. The receptors shown here come from a boy aged 5-17 years in good health.

This clonotype was seen more than once but under ten times. The chain joins TRBV6-2 or TRBV6-3 to TRBJ2-3, with TRBD2 matching 8 bases. The CDR3 consists of 18 residues. Germline V CDR1 and CDR2: MNHEY, SVGEGT. V lost 7 bases and J lost 3; bases outside the gene matches: 18. For the CDR3, the DNA is TGTGCCAGCATCCCCTCGGGACTAGACCCTTCTGCGACAGATACGCAGTATTTT. This sequence encodes CASIPSGLDPSATDTQYF.

The CDR3 DNA follows: TGCAGTGCTAACCGGGACACTCGGATGGACACTGAAGCTTTCTTT. Translating it yields CSANRDTRMDTEAFF. This rearrangement joins TRBV20-1 to TRBJ1-1; weak D call: TRBD1 (6 bases). Trimming pared 4 bases from V and 3 bases from J, leaving 18 bases between. Germline CDR1 is DFQATT and CDR2 is SNEGSKA (reference sequence). The CDR3 has 15 amino acids.

This clonotype turned up a few times. The CDR3 DNA follows: TGCAGCGTCACCCGGACCCAATACAATGAGCAGTTCTTC. Its translation is CSVTRTQYNEQFF. The V gene is TRBV29-1, the J gene TRBJ2-1; no definite D call. Germline V gene data show CDR1 as SQVTM and CDR2 as ANQGSEA. The CDR3 spans 13 residues. V was clipped by 6 bases and J by 4 bases, with 13 bases between them.

This clonotype was detected a few times. The chain recombines TRBV28 with TRBJ2-3; TRBD1 is a possible D gene (6 bases). This CDR3 comprises 18 residues. Trimming took off 5 bases at V and 0 bases at J, with 21 bases between the two ends. Germline V gene lookup returns CDR1 MDHEN and CDR2 SYDVKM. This CDR3 reads CASSPSPHRATSTDTQYF. CDR3 in DNA: TGTGCCAGCAGTCCAAGTCCGCACAGGGCTACTAGCACAGATACGCAGTATTTT.

This chain connects TRBV25-1 to TRBJ2-5; TRBD1 might be the D (5 bases). The J call may be wrong; the DNA end is better matched by TRBJ2-1. The CDR3 consists of 12 residues. Germline V gene data show CDR1 as MGHDK and CDR2 as SYGVNS. The chain's CDR3 is CASSEVGVEQFF. The CDR3 DNA follows: TGTGCCAGCAGTGAAGTAGGGGTTGAGCAGTTCTTC.

This rearrangement joins TRBV7-9 to TRBJ2-5; TRBD1 matches 11 bases. Judging by the DNA end, TRBJ2-7 fits better; the J call may be wrong. There are 16 residues in the CDR3. Per germline, CDR1 SEHNR and CDR2 FQNEAQ (reference sequence). Written as DNA, the CDR3 is TGTGCCAGCAGCTCCGAACCCGGGACAGGGGGCTACGAGCAGTACTTC. Translating gives CASSSEPGTGGYEQYF.

This clonotype was picked up a small number of times. V usage is TRBV5-1 and J usage is TRBJ1-3; maybe TRBD1 (5 bases). V was pared by 0 bases and J by 4 bases, with 11 bases between. From germline, CDR1 is SGHRS and CDR2 YFSETQ. This CDR3 region has 15 residues. Here the CDR3 reads CASSLAGGLGNTIYF. As DNA, the CDR3 is TGCGCCAGCAGCTTGGCCGGGGGATTGGGAAACACCATATATTTT.

This clonotype was counted only a few times. The chain has TRBV3-1 and TRBJ1-6; 9 bases fit TRBD1. The trim removed 4 bases at V and 10 bases at J, leaving 14 bases unmatched. CDR1 and CDR2 from the germline V gene are LGHDT and YNNKEL (reference sequence). The CDR3 covers 17 residues. The CDR3 protein is CASSPGTGRGGNSPLHF. DNA of the CDR3: TGTGCCAGCAGCCCCGGGACAGGGCGAGGCGGAAACTCACCCCTCCACTTT. Variable domain in full (rest from reference TRBV3-1 and TRBJ1-6): DTAVSQTPKYLVTQMGNDKSIKCEQNLGHDTMYWYKQDSKKFLKIMFSYNNKELIINETVPNRFSPKSPDKAHLNLHINSLELGDSAVYFCASSPGTGRGGNSPLHFGNGTRLTVT.

The CDR3 region is CSAKVGTAVYEQYF. CDR3 DNA: TGCAGTGCAAAGGTTGGGACAGCGGTCTACGAGCAGTACTTC. This chain joins TRBV20-1 and TRBJ2-7; TRBD1 agrees at 7 bases. V dropped 6 bases and J dropped 3; count of bases not matched to a gene: 11. CDR3 length: 14 amino acids. The germline gives CDR1 DFQATT, CDR2 SNEGSKA (reference sequence).